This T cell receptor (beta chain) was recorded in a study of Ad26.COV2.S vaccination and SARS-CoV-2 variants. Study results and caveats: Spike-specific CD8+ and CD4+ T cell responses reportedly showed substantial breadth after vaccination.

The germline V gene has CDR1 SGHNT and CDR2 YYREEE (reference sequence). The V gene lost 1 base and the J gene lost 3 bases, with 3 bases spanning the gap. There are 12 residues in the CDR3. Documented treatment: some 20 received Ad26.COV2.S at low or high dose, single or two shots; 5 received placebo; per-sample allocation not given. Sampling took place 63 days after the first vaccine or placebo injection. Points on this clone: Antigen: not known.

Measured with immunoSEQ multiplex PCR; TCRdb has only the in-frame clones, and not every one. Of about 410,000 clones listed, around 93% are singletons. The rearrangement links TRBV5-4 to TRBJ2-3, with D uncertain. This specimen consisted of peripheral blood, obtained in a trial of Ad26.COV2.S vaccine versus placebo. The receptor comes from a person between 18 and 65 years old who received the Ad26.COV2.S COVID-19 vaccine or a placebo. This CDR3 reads CASSLITDTQYF. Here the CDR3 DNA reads TGTGCCAGCAGCTTGATTACAGATACGCAGTATTTT.